This T cell receptor (beta chain) was captured by sequencing in a study of blood T cell repertoires in COVID-19. The overall study: COVID-19 samples from acute and convalescent phases originated in the United States, Italy and Spain. In each case, the material was cDNA or gDNA derived from T cells, B-cell-depleted T cells, or PBMCs.

J gave up 2 bases and V 5 bases, and 3 bases lay outside the gene matches. The CDR3 totals 14 residues. The germline V gene has CDR1 SEHNR and CDR2 FQNEAQ (reference sequence). Original data processing: Nucleated cell counts were estimated from reference gene primer amplification. Assay used: immunoSEQ multiplex PCR; TCRdb lists only in-frame clones, some missing. V, J and clone size derive from that table, while D and trimming were established from the DNA sequence. This table has around 220,000 clones, approximately 80% appearing once. This chain uses TRBV7-9 with TRBJ1-2; 9 bases are shared with TRBD1. Input material: peripheral blood. The TCR comes from a woman between 40 and 50 years old with active or convalescent COVID-19. The CDR3: CASSTTGGNYGYTF. In DNA form, the CDR3 reads TGTGCCAGCAGCACGACAGGGGGAAACTATGGCTACACCTTC.